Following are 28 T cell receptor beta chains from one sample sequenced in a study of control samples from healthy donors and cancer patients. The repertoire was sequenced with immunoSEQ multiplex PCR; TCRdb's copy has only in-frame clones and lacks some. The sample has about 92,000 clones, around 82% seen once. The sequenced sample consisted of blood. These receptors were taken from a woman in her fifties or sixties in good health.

The CDR3 is CASSLGTANSYNSPLHF. The CDR3 nucleotides are TGTGCCAGCAGCTTGGGGACTGCCAACTCCTATAATTCACCCCTCCACTTT. This chain links TRBV5-6 with TRBJ1-6; no reliable D call. Trimming left V 0 bases short and J 0 bases short, with 10 bases between. The CDR3 is 17 amino acids. Looked up from germline, CDR1 is SGHDT and CDR2 is YYEEEE.

This CDR3 reads CASSLRGGAVYGYTF. The CDR3 DNA reads TGTGCCAGCAGTTTAAGGGGGGGCGCCGTCTATGGCTACACCTTC. V is TRBV28 and J is TRBJ1-2; D may be TRBD1 (6 bases). The V and J ends lost 2 bases and 4 bases respectively, with 14 bases between them. CDR1 is MDHEN, CDR2 SYDVKM, per germline. This CDR3 has 15 residues.

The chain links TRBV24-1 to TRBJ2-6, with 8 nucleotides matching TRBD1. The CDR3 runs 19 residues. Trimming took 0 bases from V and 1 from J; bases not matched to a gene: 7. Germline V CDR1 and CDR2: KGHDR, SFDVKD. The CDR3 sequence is CATSDLPGQGESGANVLTF. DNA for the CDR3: TGTGCCACCAGTGATTTGCCTGGACAGGGTGAATCTGGGGCCAACGTCCTGACTTTC.

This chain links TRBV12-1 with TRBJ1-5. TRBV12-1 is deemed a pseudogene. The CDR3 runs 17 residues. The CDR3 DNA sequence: TGTGCCAGCAGCCCACCCAGCGGGGTGGCCGGCAATCAGCCCCAGCATTTT. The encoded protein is CASSPPSGVAGNQPQHF.

Here the CDR3 reads CASSFRSGTRTPADTQYF. The CDR3 DNA reads as TGTGCCAGCAGTTTTAGATCCGGGACTAGGACTCCGGCAGATACGCAGTATTTT. V usage is TRBV28 and J usage is TRBJ2-3, with 8 bases identical to TRBD2. The CDR3 is made up of 18 amino acids. Unmatched junction bases numbered 15, after V lost 3 bases and J lost 4 bases. CDR1 is MDHEN and CDR2 is SYDVKM in the germline V gene.

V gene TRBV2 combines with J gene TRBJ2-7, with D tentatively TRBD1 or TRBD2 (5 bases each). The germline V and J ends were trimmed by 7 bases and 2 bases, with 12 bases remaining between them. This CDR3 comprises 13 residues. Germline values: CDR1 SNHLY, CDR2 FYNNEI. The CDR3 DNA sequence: TGTGCCAGCAACGCAGTGGGGGCCTACGAGCAGTACTTC. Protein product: CASNAVGAYEQYF.

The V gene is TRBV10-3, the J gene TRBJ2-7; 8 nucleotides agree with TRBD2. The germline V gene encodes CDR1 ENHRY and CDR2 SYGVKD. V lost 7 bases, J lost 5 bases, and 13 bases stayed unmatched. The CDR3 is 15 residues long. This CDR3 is CAITHSSGGVHEQYF. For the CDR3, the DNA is TGTGCCATCACTCATTCGAGCGGGGGAGTCCACGAGCAGTACTTC.

This chain's CDR3 is CSVTKGTGNNEQFF. CDR3 sequence (DNA): TGCAGCGTTACGAAAGGGACAGGAAACAATGAGCAGTTCTTC. The chain combines TRBV29-1 with TRBJ2-1; 8 bases fit TRBD1. Germline values: CDR1 SQVTM, CDR2 ANQGSEA. Unmatched junction bases numbered 8, after V lost 5 bases and J lost 5 bases. There are 14 residues in the CDR3.

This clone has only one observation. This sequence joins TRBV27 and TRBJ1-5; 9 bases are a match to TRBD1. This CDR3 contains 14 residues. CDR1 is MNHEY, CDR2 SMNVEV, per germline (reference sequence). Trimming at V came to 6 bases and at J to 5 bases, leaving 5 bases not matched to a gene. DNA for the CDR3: TGTGCCAGCAGGGCAACAGGGGGCCATCAGCCCCAGCATTTT. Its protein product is CASRATGGHQPQHF.

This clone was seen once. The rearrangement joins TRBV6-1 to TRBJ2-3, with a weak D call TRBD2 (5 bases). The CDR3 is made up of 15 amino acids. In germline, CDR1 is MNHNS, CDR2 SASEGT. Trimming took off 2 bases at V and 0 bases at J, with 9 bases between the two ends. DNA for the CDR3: TGTGCCAGCAGTGAAAACGGGGTTAGCACAGATACGCAGTATTTT. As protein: CASSENGVSTDTQYF.

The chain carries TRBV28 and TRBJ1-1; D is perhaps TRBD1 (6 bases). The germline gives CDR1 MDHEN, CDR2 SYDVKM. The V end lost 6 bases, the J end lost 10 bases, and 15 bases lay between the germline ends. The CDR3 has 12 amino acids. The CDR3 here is CASRQQGSGAFF. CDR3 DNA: TGTGCCAGCAGGCAACAGGGTTCTGGAGCTTTCTTT.

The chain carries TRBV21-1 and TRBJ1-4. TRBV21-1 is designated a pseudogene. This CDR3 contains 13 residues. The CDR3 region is CASTRRGGQKLFF. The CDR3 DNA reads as TGTGCCAGCACGAGGCGCGGGGGCCAAAAACTGTTTTTT.

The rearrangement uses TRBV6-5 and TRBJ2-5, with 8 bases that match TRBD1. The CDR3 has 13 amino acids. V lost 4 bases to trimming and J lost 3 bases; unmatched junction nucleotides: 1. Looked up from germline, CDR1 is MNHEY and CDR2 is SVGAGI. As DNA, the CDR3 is TGTGCCAGCAGTTGGACAGGGAAAGAGACCCAGTACTTC. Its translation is CASSWTGKETQYF.

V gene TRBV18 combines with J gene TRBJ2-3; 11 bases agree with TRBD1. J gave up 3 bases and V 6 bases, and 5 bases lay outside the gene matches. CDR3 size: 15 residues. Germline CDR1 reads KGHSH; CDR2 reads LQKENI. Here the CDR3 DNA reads TGTGCCAGCTCTCCCGGGACAGGGGGGACAGATACGCAGTATTTT. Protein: CASSPGTGGTDTQYF.

CDR3 DNA: TGTGCCAGCAGCCGACAGATACAAGAGACCCAGTACTTC. Protein: CASSRQIQETQYF. The chain joins TRBV3-1 (or the pseudogene TRBV3-2) to TRBJ2-5; D might be TRBD1 (5 bases). The CDR3 loop spans 13 amino acids. Per germline, CDR1 LGHDT and CDR2 YNNKEL (reference sequence). The V gene lost 4 bases and the J gene lost 2 bases, with 8 bases spanning the gap.

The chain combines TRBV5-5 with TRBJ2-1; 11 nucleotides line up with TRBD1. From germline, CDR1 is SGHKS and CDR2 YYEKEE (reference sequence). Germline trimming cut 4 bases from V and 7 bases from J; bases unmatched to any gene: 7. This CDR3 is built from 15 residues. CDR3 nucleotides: TGTGCCAGCAGCCTGGACAGGGGGCCCTGGAATGAGCAGTTCTTC. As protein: CASSLDRGPWNEQFF.

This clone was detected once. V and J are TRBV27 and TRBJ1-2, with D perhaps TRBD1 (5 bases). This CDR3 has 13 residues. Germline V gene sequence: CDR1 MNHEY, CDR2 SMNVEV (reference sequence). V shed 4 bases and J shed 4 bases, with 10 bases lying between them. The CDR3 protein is CASSWGEGYGYTF. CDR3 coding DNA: TGTGCCAGCAGTTGGGGGGAGGGCTATGGCTACACCTTC.

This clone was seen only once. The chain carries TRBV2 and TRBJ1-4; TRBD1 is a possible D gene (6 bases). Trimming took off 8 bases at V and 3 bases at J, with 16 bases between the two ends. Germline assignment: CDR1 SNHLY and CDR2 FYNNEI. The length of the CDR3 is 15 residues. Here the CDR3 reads CASGTQGLPNEKLFF. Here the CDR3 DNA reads TGTGCCAGCGGAACGCAGGGGCTACCTAATGAAAAACTGTTTTTT.

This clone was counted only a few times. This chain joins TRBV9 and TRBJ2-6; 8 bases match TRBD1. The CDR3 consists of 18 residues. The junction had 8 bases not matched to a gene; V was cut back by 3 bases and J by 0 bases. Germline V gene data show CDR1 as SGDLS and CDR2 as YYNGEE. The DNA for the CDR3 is TGTGCCAGCAGCGCTCGGACAGGGAAGAACTCTGGGGCCAACGTCCTGACTTTC. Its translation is CASSARTGKNSGANVLTF.

The CDR3 sequence: CASSLGNTYEQYF. CDR3 DNA: TGTGCCAGCAGCTTAGGGAATACCTACGAGCAGTACTTC. The chain is built from TRBV11-2 and TRBJ2-7; D unclear. With 1 base removed from V and 2 bases from J, the gap between germline ends came to 6 bases. The CDR3 contains 13 residues. The germline V gene has CDR1 SGHAT and CDR2 FQNNGV.

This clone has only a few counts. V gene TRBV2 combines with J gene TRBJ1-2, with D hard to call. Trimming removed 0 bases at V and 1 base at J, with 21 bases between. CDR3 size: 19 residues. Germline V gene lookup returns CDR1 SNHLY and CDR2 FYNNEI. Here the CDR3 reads CASSEATSPFGEYNYGYTF. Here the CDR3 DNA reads TGTGCCAGCAGTGAAGCAACGTCCCCTTTTGGAGAATATAACTATGGCTACACCTTC.

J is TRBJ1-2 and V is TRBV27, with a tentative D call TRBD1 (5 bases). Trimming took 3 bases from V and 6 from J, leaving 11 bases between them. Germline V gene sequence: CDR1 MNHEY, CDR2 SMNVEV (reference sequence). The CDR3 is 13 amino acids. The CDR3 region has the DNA TGTGCCAGCAGTTTGGGACTGTCAGATGGCTACACCTTC. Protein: CASSLGLSDGYTF.

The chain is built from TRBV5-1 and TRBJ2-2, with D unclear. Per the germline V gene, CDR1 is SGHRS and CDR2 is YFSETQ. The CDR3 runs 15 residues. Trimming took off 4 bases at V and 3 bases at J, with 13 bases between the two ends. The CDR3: CASSQNPVDTGELFF. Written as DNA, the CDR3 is TGCGCCAGCAGCCAAAACCCTGTCGACACCGGGGAGCTGTTTTTT.

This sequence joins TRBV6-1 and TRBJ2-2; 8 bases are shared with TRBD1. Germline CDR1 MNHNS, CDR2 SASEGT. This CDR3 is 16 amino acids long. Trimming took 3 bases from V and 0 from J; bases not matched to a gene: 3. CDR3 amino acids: CASSDDRGANTGELFF. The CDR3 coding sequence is TGTGCCAGCAGTGACGACAGGGGCGCGAACACCGGGGAGCTGTTTTTT.

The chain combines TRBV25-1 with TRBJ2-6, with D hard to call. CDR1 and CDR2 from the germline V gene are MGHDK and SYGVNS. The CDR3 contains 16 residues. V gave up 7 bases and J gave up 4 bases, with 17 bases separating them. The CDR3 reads CASTTSKSAGANVLTF. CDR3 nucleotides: TGTGCCAGCACTACATCCAAAAGCGCGGGGGCCAACGTCCTGACTTTC.

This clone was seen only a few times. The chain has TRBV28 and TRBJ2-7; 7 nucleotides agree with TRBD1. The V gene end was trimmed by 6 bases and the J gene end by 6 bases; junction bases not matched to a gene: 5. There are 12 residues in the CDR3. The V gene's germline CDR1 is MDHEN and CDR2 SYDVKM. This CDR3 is CASSLQGREQYF. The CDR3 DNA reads TGTGCCAGCAGCCTACAGGGGCGCGAGCAGTACTTC.

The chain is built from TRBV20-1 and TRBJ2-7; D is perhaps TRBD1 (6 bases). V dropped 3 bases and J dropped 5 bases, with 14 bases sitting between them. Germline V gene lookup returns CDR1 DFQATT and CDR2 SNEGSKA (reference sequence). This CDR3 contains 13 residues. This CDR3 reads CSASQAGDHEQYF. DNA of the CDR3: TGCAGTGCTAGTCAGGCAGGGGACCACGAGCAGTACTTC.

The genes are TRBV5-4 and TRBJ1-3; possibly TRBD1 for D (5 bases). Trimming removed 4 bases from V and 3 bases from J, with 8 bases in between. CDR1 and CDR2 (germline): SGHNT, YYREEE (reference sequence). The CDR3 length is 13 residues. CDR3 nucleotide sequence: TGTGCCAGCAGCAATGGGGGTGGAAACACCATATATTTT. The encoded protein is CASSNGGGNTIYF.